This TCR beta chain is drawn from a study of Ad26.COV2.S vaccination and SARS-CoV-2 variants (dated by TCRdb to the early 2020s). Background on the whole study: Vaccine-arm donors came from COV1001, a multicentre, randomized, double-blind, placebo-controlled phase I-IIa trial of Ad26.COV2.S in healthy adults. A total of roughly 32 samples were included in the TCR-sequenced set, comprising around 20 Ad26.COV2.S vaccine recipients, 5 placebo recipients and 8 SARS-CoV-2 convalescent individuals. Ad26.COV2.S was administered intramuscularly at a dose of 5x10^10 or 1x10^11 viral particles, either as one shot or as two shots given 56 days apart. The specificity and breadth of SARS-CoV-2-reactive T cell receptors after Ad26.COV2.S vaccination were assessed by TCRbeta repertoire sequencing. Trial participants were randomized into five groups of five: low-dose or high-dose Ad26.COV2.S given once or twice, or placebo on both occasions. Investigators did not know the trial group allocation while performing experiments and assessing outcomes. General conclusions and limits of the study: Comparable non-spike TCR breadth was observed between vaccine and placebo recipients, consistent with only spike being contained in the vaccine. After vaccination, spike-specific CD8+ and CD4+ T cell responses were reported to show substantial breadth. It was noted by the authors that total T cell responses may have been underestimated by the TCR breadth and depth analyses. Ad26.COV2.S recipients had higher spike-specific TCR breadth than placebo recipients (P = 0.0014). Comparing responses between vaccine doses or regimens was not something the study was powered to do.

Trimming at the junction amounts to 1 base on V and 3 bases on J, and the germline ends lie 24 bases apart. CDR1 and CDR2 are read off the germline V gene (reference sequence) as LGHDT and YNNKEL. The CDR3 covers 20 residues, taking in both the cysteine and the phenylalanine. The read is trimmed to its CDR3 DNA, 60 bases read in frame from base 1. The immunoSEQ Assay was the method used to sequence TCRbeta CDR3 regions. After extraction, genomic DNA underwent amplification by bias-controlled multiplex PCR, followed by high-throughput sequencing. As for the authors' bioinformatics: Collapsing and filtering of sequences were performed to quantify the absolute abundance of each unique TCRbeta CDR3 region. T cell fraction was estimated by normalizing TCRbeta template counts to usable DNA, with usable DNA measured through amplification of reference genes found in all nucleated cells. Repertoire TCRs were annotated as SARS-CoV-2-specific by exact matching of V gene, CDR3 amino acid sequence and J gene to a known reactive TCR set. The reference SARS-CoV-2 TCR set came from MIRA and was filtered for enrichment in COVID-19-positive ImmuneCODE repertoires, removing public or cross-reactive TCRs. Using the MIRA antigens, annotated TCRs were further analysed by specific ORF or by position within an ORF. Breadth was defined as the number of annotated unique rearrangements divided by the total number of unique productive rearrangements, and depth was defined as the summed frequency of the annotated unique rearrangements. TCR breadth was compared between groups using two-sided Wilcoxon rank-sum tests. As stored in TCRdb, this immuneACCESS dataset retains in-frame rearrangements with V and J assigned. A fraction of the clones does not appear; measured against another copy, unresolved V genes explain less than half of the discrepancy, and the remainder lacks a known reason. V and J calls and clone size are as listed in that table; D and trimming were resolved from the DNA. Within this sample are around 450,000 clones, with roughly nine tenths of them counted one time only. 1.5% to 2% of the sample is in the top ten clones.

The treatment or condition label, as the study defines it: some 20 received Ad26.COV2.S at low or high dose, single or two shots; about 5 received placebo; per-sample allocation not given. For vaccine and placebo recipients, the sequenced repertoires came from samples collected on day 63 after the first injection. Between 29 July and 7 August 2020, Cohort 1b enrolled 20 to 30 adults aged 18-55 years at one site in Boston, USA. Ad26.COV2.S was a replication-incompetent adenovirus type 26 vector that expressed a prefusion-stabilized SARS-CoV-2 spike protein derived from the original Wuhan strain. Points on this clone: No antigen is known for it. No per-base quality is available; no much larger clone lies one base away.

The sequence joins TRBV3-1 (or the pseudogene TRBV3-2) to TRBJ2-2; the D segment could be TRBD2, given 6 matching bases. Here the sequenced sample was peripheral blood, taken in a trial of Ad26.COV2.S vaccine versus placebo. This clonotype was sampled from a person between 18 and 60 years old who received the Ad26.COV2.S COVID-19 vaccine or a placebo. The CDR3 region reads CASSQGLEGIKSLDTGELFF. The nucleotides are TGTGCCAGCAGCCAAGGACTAGAGGGAATCAAGAGCCTAGACACCGGGGAGCTGTTTTTT.